These 23 T cell receptor beta chains originate from one sample sequenced in a study of patients and donors after allogeneic stem cell transplantation. TCRdb reprocessed the RT-PCR reads with MiXCR, giving one entry per CDR3 protein. The data show some 960,000 distinct CDR3 sequences, about 20% seen once. The sequenced material came from blood, either unsorted or a sorted T cell fraction (not recorded which). These receptors were collected from a human donor who was either an allogeneic HSCT recipient or a stem cell or donor lymphocyte infusion donor (not recorded which). It is not recorded whose cells these are; they may come from a transplant donor.

The sample holds many counts of this clonotype. The chain combines TRBV12-3 or TRBV12-4 with TRBJ1-6; D unclear. This CDR3 spans 14 amino acids. The V gene lost 3 bases and the J gene lost 4 bases, with 7 bases spanning the gap. CDR3 sequence reads: CASSLRDYNSPLHF. As DNA, the CDR3 is TGTGCCAGCAGTTTGCGGGATTATAATTCACCCCTCCACTTT.

This clonotype was recorded a few times. This rearrangement joins TRBV2 to TRBJ2-3, with D perhaps matching TRBD1 or TRBD2 (5 bases each). The CDR3 covers 18 residues. The V and J ends lost 2 bases and 2 bases respectively, with 20 bases between them. CDR1 and CDR2 (germline): SNHLY, FYNNEI. The CDR3 DNA sequence: TGTGCCAGCAGTGAAAGATACGAGGGGAGATTATTCACAGATACGCAGTATTTT. Translating it yields CASSERYEGRLFTDTQYF.

This clonotype was seen a few times. The rearrangement links TRBV20-1 to TRBJ2-1; the D gene is possibly TRBD1 (5 bases). This CDR3 is built from 15 residues. Germline CDR1 and CDR2: DFQATT and SNEGSKA (reference sequence). V dropped 0 bases and J dropped 6 bases, with 15 bases sitting between them. CDR3: CSARDARSGFNEQFF. The CDR3 DNA reads as TGCAGTGCTAGAGATGCCAGGTCAGGGTTCAATGAGCAGTTCTTC.

V and J are TRBV15 and TRBJ2-2; 7 bases align to TRBD2. CDR1 and CDR2 (germline): LNHNV, YYDKDF (reference sequence). The V segment lost 1 base and the J segment 9 bases; nucleotides outside the gene matches: 8. This CDR3 comprises 15 residues. The CDR3 DNA is TGTGCCACCAGCAGAGGGACTAGTCCCGTGAGGGAGCTGTTTTTT. Translating gives CATSRGTSPVRELFF.

V gene TRBV20-1 combines with J gene TRBJ2-1; 8 nucleotides align to TRBD2. From germline, CDR1 is DFQATT and CDR2 SNEGSKA (reference sequence). Germline trimming cut 5 bases from V and 6 bases from J; bases unmatched to any gene: 3. The CDR3 loop spans 12 amino acids. CDR3: CSALAGFNEQFF. The CDR3 region has the DNA TGCAGTGCTTTAGCGGGATTCAATGAGCAGTTCTTC.

This sequence joins TRBV20-1 and TRBJ2-3, with 10 bases identical to TRBD2. V trimming: 5 bases; J trimming: 5 bases; junction bases outside the gene matches: 10. Per germline, CDR1 DFQATT and CDR2 SNEGSKA (reference sequence). The CDR3 is made up of 15 amino acids. The CDR3 loop reads CSASPLAGDGDTQYF. The CDR3 nucleotides read TGCAGTGCTTCCCCCCTAGCGGGAGATGGAGATACGCAGTATTTT.

The rearrangement joins TRBV5-6 to TRBJ2-6; D is possibly TRBD1 (8 bases). CDR3 length: 18 residues. The germline V and J ends were trimmed by 5 bases and 0 bases, with 18 bases remaining between them. Germline V CDR1 and CDR2: SGHDT, YYEEEE. CDR3 sequence (DNA): TGTGCCAGCAGACGGGGGGACAGGTCAATCTCTGGGGCCAACGTCCTGACTTTC. Encoded protein: CASRRGDRSISGANVLTF.

The genes are TRBV6-1 and TRBJ2-5, with D perhaps TRBD1 or TRBD2 (5 bases each). CDR3 length equals 18 residues. Trimming cost V 5 bases and J 1 base, with 23 bases left between them. CDR1 is MNHNS, CDR2 SASEGT, per germline. The CDR3 coding sequence is TGTGCCAGCAGTCCCCTTATAGGGACCACGGGCGTCCAAGAGACCCAGTACTTC. Its translation is CASSPLIGTTGVQETQYF.

CDR3 sequence (DNA): TGTGCCAGCAGCCCCAGACTAGACAGAGAGACCCAGTACTTC. It specifies CASSPRLDRETQYF. J is TRBJ2-5 and V is TRBV7-2, with D perhaps matching TRBD2 (6 bases). The CDR3 totals 14 residues. V lost 5 bases and J 4 bases, leaving 14 bases between the germline ends. CDR1 is SGHTA, CDR2 FQGNSA, per germline.

This clonotype was counted between two and nine times. The V gene is TRBV5-1, the J gene TRBJ2-5; TRBD1 matches at 9 bases. The V segment lost 3 bases and the J segment 4 bases; nucleotides outside the gene matches: 7. The V gene's germline CDR1 is SGHRS and CDR2 YFSETQ. The CDR3 sequence is 15 residues long. The chain's CDR3 is CASSYSTGGGETQYF. Here the CDR3 DNA reads TGCGCCAGCAGCTACTCGACAGGGGGGGGAGAGACCCAGTACTTC.

This clonotype occurred many times. The CDR3 reads CASSQDLLEGLQETQYF. Here the CDR3 DNA reads TGTGCCAGCAGCCAAGATCTGTTGGAGGGACTCCAAGAGACCCAGTACTTC. This chain uses TRBV4-2 with TRBJ2-5; D might be TRBD2 (6 bases). Per germline, CDR1 LGHNA and CDR2 YNFKEQ. V was clipped by 0 bases and J by 1 base, with 15 bases between them. The CDR3 contains 17 residues.

This chain links TRBV4-1 with TRBJ1-2, with 8 bases that match TRBD1. Germline CDR1 and CDR2: MGHRA and YSYEKL. The CDR3 runs to 17 residues. J was trimmed by 5 bases and V by 0 bases; bases with no gene match: 11. In DNA, the CDR3 is TGCGCCAGCAGCCAAGAAACTGGACAGGGTTTTTCATATGGCTACACCTTC. This sequence encodes CASSQETGQGFSYGYTF.

In its sample, this clonotype was seen a few times. The chain carries TRBV30 and TRBJ1-1; the D gene is possibly TRBD1 (6 bases). Trimming took 0 bases from V and 1 from J, leaving 9 bases between them. The CDR3 contains 14 residues. Germline CDR1 and CDR2: GTSNPN and SVGIG (reference sequence). The CDR3 reads CAWSVWGANTEAFF. CDR3 DNA: TGTGCCTGGAGTGTTTGGGGGGCGAACACTGAAGCTTTCTTT.

The sample holds a few counts of this clonotype. The V gene is TRBV5-1, the J gene TRBJ2-3, with D perhaps matching TRBD1 (5 bases). CDR3 size: 16 residues. CDR1 is SGHRS and CDR2 is YFSETQ in the germline V gene. Trimming shortened V by 4 bases and J by 1 base, and 16 bases separated the two germline ends. CDR3 sequence reads: CASSPGRSRGTDTQYF. The CDR3 bases are TGCGCCAGCAGCCCGGGCAGGTCCAGGGGCACAGATACGCAGTATTTT.

The rearrangement uses TRBV29-1 and TRBJ1-1; 7 bases line up with TRBD1. CDR1 and CDR2 from the germline V gene are SQVTM and ANQGSEA. This CDR3 is 12 amino acids long. Germline trimming cut 7 bases from V and 5 bases from J; bases unmatched to any gene: 7. CDR3 coding DNA: TGCAGCGCTTCCACAGGGGTAACTGAAGCTTTCTTT. This encodes CSASTGVTEAFF.

The chain's CDR3 is CASSLEGGRYTEAFF. As DNA, the CDR3 is TGCGCCAGCAGCTTGGAGGGGGGTAGATACACTGAAGCTTTCTTT. This chain links TRBV5-1 with TRBJ1-1; maybe TRBD1 (6 bases). With 0 bases removed from V and 3 bases from J, the gap between germline ends came to 12 bases. This CDR3 region has 15 residues. The germline gives CDR1 SGHRS, CDR2 YFSETQ.

The V and J genes are TRBV12-3 or TRBV12-4 and TRBJ2-3; 16 bases align to TRBD2. The J segment lost 4 bases and the V segment lost 6 bases, leaving 7 bases of the junction unmatched. CDR3 size: 17 residues. The CDR3 region has the DNA TGTGCCAGCAGCCAAGGGACTAGCGGGAGGGCGGCAGATACGCAGTATTTT. It translates to CASSQGTSGRAADTQYF.

The V gene is TRBV12-3 or TRBV12-4, the J gene TRBJ2-3, with TRBD2 matching 13 bases. The V gene end was trimmed by 3 bases and the J gene end by 1 base; junction bases not matched to a gene: 13. The CDR3 loop spans 20 amino acids. This CDR3 is CASSFVPGTSGIRGTDTQYF. The DNA for the CDR3 is TGTGCCAGCAGTTTTGTTCCTGGGACTAGCGGGATTCGAGGCACAGATACGCAGTATTTT.

This clonotype was detected a few times. The chain combines TRBV3-1 with TRBJ1-1, with 7 nucleotides matching TRBD1. J gave up 3 bases and V 3 bases, and 10 bases lay outside the gene matches. The length of the CDR3 is 16 residues. The germline gives CDR1 LGHDT, CDR2 YNNKEL (reference sequence). The CDR3: CASSQDRRPLDTEAFF. CDR3 sequence (DNA): TGTGCCAGCAGCCAGGACAGGCGACCCTTAGACACTGAAGCTTTCTTT.

This clonotype has a count of ten or more. The chain's CDR3 is CASSDPGCLPPYEQYF. The CDR3 nucleotides read TGTGCCAGCAGTGACCCTGGATGTTTACCGCCCTACGAGCAGTACTTC. The chain is built from TRBV25-1 and TRBJ2-7; D uncertain. CDR1 is MGHDK, CDR2 SYGVNS, per germline. CDR3 length equals 16 residues. V was shortened by 3 bases and J by 2 bases, with 17 bases between the two germline ends.

The chain is built from TRBV7-9 and TRBJ2-7; 8 bases fit TRBD2. This CDR3 is 15 amino acids long. Trimming at V came to 1 base and at J to 6 bases, leaving 8 bases not matched to a gene. The germline V gene has CDR1 SEHNR and CDR2 FQNEAQ (reference sequence). CDR3 coding DNA: TGTGCCAGCAGCTTAGTGGGACTAGGGCCTATCGAGCAGTACTTC. Translating gives CASSLVGLGPIEQYF. The full variable domain, in which reference TRBV7-9 and TRBJ2-7 provide the parts outside the CDR3, is DTGVSQNPRHKITKRGQNVTFRCDPISEHNRLYWYRQTLGQGPEFLTYFQNEAQLEKSRLLSDRFSAERPKGSFSTLEIQRTEQGDSAMYLCASSLVGLGPIEQYFGPGTRLTVT.

Only a few counts were recorded for this clonotype. This chain joins TRBV5-6 and TRBJ2-5; 9 bases agree with TRBD1. Per the germline V gene, CDR1 is SGHDT and CDR2 is YYEEEE. V lost 0 bases, J lost 2 bases, and 5 bases stayed unmatched. CDR3 length: 16 amino acids. The DNA of the CDR3 is TGTGCCAGCAGCTTGGCCGGGACAGGGAATCAAGAGACCCAGTACTTC. It is translated as CASSLAGTGNQETQYF.

There are a few counts of this clonotype. The CDR3 DNA follows: TGTGCCAGCAGTTTTCAATCTGGGGCCAACGTCCTGACTTTC. It encodes CASSFQSGANVLTF. This chain joins TRBV12-3 or TRBV12-4 and TRBJ2-6; D is undetermined. Trimming removed 3 bases at V and 1 base at J, with 4 bases between. The CDR3 sequence is 14 residues long.